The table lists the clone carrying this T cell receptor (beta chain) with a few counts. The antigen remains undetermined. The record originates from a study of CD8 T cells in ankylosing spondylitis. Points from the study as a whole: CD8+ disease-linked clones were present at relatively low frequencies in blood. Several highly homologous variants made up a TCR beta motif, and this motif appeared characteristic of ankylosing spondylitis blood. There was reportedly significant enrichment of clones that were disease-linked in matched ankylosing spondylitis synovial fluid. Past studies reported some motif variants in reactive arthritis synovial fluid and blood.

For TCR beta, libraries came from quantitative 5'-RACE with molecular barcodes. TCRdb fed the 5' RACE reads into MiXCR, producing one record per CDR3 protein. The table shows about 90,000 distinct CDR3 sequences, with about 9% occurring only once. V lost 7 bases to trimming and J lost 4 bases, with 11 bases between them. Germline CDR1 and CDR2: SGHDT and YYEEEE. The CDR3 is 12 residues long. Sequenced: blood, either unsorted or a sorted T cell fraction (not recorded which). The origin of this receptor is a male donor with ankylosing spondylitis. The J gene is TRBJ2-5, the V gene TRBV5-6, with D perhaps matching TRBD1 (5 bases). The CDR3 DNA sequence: TGTGCCAGCGGGGCTGGTGCAGAGACCCAGTACTTC. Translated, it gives CASGAGAETQYF.